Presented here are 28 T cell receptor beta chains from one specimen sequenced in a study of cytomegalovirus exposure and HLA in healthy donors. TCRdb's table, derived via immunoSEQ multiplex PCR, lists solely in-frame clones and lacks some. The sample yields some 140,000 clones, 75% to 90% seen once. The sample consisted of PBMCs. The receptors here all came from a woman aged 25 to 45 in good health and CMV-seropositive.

The CDR3 reads CASSPLEGLGSYEQYF. The CDR3 nucleotides are TGTGCCAGCAGCCCCCTCGAGGGATTGGGGTCCTACGAGCAGTACTTC. The chain combines TRBV7-9 with TRBJ2-7, with a possible D match to TRBD2 (5 bases). Trimming removed 5 bases from V and 1 base from J, with 18 bases in between. The CDR3 sequence is 16 residues long. Looked up from germline, CDR1 is SEHNR and CDR2 is FQNEAQ (reference sequence).

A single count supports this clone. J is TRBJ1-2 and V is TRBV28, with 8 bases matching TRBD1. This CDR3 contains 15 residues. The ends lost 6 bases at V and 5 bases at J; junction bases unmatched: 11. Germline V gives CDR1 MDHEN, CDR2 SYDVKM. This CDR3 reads CASSPPGRGLYGYTF. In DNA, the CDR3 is TGTGCCAGCAGCCCCCCGGGCAGGGGGCTATATGGCTACACCTTC.

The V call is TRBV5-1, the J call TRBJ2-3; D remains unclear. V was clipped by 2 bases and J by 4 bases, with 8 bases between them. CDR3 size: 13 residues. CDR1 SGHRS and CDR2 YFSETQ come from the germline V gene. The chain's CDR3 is CASSFISSDTQYF. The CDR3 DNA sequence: TGCGCCAGCAGCTTTATATCCTCAGATACGCAGTATTTT. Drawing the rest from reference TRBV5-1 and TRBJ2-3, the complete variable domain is KAGVTQTPRYLIKTRGQQVTLSCSPISGHRSVSWYQQTPGQGLQFLFEYFSETQRNKGNFPGRFSGRQFSNSRSEMNVSTLELGDSALYLCASSFISSDTQYFGPGTRLTVL.

For the CDR3, the DNA is TGTGCCACAGGACTAGCGGGGCCCACAGATACGCAGTATTTT. This gives the protein CATGLAGPTDTQYF. V gene TRBV10-3 combines with J gene TRBJ2-3, with TRBD2 matching 12 bases. The germline gives CDR1 ENHRY, CDR2 SYGVKD. There are 14 residues in the CDR3. V shed 10 bases, J shed 2 bases, and the junction held 4 bases outside the gene matches.

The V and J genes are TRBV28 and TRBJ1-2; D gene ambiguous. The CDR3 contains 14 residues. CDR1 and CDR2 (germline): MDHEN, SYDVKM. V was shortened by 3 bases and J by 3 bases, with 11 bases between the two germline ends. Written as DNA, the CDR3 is TGTGCCAGCAGTTTTTTGACCGGGGACTATGGCTACACCTTC. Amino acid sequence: CASSFLTGDYGYTF.

In nucleotides, the CDR3 is TGTGCCAGCAGGGGGACACAATCCTACAATGAGCAGTTCTTC. This translates into CASRGTQSYNEQFF. The chain is built from TRBV6-1 and TRBJ2-1, with D tentatively TRBD1 (6 bases). CDR3 size: 14 residues. Trimming cost V 6 bases and J 1 base, with 10 bases left between them. CDR1 and CDR2 from the germline V gene are MNHNS and SASEGT.

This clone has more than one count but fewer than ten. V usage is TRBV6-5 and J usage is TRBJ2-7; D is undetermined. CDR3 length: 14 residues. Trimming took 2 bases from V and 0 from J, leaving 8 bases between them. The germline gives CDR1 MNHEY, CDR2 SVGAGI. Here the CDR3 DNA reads TGTGCCAGCAGTTACGATCCCAGCTCCTACGAGCAGTACTTC. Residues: CASSYDPSSYEQYF.

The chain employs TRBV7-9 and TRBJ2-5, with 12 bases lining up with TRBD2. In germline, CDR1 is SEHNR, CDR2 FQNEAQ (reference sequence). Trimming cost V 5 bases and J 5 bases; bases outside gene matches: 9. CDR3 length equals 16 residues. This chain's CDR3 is CASSPRTSGVRETQYF. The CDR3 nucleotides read TGTGCCAGCAGCCCCCGGACTAGCGGGGTTCGGGAGACCCAGTACTTC.

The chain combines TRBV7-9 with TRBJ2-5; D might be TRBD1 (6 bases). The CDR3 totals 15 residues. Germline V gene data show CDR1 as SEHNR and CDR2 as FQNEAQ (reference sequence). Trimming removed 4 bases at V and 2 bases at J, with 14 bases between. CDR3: CASSYRKGVQETQYF. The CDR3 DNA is TGTGCCAGCAGCTATAGGAAGGGGGTTCAAGAGACCCAGTACTTC.

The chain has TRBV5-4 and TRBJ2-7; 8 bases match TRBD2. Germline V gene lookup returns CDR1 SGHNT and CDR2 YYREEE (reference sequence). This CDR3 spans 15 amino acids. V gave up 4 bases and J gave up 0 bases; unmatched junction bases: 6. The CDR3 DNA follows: TGTGCCAGCAGCCAAAGCGGGAGCCCCTCCTACGAGCAGTACTTC. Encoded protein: CASSQSGSPSYEQYF.

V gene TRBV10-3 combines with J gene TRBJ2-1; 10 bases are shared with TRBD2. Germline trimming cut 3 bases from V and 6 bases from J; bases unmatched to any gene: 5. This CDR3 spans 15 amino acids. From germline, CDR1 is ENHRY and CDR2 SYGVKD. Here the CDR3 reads CAISDGTSESNEQFF. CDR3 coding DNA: TGTGCCATCAGTGATGGGACTAGCGAAAGCAATGAGCAGTTCTTC.

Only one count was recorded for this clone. DNA of the CDR3: TGTGCCAGCACCCCAATGGGGCTCAATCAGCCCCAGCATTTT. This encodes CASTPMGLNQPQHF. The V and J genes are TRBV28 and TRBJ1-5; a weak D match, TRBD1 (5 bases). Germline values: CDR1 MDHEN, CDR2 SYDVKM. This CDR3 has 14 residues. Trimming pared 7 bases from V and 3 bases from J, leaving 13 bases between.

The CDR3, as DNA: TGTGCCAGCAGCTCCGGACTCTACGAGCAGTACTTC. Protein product: CASSSGLYEQYF. The rearrangement uses TRBV28 and TRBJ2-7, with TRBD2 as a possible D gene (5 bases). V lost 6 bases, J lost 3 bases, and 9 bases lay in between. In germline, CDR1 is MDHEN, CDR2 SYDVKM. This CDR3 spans 12 amino acids.

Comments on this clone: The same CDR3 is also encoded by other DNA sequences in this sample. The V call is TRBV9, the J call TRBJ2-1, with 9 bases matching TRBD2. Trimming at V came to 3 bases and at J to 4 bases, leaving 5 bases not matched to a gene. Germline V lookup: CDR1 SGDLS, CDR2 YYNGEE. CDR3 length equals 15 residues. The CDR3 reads CASSGLAVPYNEQFF. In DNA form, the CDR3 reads TGTGCCAGCAGCGGACTAGCGGTCCCTTACAATGAGCAGTTCTTC.

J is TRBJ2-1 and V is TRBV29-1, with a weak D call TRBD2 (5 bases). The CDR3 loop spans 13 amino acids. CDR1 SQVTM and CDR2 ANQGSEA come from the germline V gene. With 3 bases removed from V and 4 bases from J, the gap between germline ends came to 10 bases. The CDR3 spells CSVERASYNEQFF. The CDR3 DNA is TGCAGCGTTGAGCGGGCGAGTTACAATGAGCAGTTCTTC.

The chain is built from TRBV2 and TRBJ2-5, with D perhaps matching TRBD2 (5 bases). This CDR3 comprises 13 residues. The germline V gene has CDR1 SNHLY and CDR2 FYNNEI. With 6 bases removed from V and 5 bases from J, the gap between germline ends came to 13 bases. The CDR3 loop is CASSGGERETQYF. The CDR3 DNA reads TGTGCCAGCAGCGGAGGAGAGCGGGAGACCCAGTACTTC.

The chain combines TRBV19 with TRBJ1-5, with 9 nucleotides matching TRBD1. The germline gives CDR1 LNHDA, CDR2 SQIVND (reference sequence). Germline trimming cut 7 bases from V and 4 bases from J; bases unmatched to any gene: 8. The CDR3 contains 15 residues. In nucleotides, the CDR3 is TGTGCCAGTACGGATAATGGACAGGGGAATCAGCCCCAGCATTTT. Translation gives CASTDNGQGNQPQHF.

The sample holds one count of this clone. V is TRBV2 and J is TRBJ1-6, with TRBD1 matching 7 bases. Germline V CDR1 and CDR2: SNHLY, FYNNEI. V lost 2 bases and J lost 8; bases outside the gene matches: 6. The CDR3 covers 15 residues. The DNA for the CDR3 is TGTGCCAGCAGTGAAAACAGGGGCTCGGATTCACCCCTCCACTTT. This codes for CASSENRGSDSPLHF.

The CDR3 loop reads CAISETGYTEAFF. As DNA, the CDR3 is TGTGCCATCAGTGAGACGGGTTACACTGAAGCTTTCTTT. This chain links TRBV10-3 with TRBJ1-1; D call uncertain. The CDR3 extends over 13 amino acids. The germline CDR1 and CDR2 sequences are ENHRY and SYGVKD. V was shortened by 2 bases and J by 3 bases, with 7 bases between the two germline ends.

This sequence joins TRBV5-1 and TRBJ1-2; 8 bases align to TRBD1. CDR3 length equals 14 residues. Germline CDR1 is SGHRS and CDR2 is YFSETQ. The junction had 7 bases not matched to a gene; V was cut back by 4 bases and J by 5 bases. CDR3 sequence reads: CASSPQTGDYGYTF. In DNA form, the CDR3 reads TGCGCCAGCAGCCCGCAGACAGGGGATTATGGCTACACCTTC.

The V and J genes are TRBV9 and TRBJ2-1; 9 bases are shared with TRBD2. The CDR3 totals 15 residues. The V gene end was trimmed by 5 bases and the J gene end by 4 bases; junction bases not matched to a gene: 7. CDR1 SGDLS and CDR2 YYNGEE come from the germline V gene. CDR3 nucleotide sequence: TGTGCCAGCAGTCCCAGCGGGGGGAGTTACAATGAGCAGTTCTTC. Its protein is CASSPSGGSYNEQFF.

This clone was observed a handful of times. CDR3 loop: CASGPRAGYTF. CDR3 nucleotides: TGTGCCAGCGGACCCAGGGCGGGCTACACCTTC. The V and J genes are TRBV28 and TRBJ1-2, with D tentatively TRBD1 (5 bases). This CDR3 comprises 11 residues. Per germline, CDR1 MDHEN and CDR2 SYDVKM. Trimming shortened V by 8 bases and J by 8 bases, and 12 bases separated the two germline ends.

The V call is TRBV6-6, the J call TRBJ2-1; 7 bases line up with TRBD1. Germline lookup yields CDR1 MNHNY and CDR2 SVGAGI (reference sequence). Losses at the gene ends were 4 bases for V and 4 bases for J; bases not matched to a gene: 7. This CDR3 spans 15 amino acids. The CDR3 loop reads CASSFTGTDYNEQFF. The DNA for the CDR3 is TGTGCCAGCAGTTTTACCGGGACAGATTACAATGAGCAGTTCTTC.

This CDR3 reads CAISEYQINSNQPQHF. In DNA, the CDR3 is TGTGCCATCAGTGAGTACCAGATCAATAGCAATCAGCCCCAGCATTTT. The V and J genes are TRBV10-3 and TRBJ1-5; no firm D call. Germline V lookup: CDR1 ENHRY, CDR2 SYGVKD. CDR3 length equals 16 residues. The ends were cut back, 1 base at V and 0 bases at J, with 10 bases in the middle.

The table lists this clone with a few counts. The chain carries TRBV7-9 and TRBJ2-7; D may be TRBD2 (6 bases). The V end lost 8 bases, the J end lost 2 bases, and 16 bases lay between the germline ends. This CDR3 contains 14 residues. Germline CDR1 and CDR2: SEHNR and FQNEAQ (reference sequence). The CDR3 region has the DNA TGTGCCAGCGGGAGGACGGGTTTAGCCTACGAGCAGTACTTC. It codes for CASGRTGLAYEQYF. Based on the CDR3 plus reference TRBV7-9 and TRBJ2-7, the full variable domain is DTGVSQNPRHKITKRGQNVTFRCDPISEHNRLYWYRQTLGQGPEFLTYFQNEAQLEKSRLLSDRFSAERPKGSFSTLEIQRTEQGDSAMYLCASGRTGLAYEQYFGPGTRLTVT.

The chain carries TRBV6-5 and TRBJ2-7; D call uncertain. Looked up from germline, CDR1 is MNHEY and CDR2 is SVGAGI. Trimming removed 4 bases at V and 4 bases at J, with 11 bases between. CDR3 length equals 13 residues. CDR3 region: CASSSRGEYEQYF. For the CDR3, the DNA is TGTGCCAGCAGTTCTCGAGGAGAATACGAGCAGTACTTC.

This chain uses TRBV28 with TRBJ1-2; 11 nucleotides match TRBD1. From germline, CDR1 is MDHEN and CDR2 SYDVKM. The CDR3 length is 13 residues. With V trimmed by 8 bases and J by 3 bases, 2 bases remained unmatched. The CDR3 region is CASRTGGDYGYTF. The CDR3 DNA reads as TGTGCCAGCCGGACAGGGGGCGACTATGGCTACACCTTC.

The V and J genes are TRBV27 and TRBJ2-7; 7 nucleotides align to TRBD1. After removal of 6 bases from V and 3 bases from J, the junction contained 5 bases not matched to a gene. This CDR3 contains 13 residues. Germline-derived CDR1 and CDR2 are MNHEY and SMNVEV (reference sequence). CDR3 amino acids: CASSRDRVYEQYF. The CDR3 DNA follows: TGTGCCAGCAGCCGCGACAGGGTCTACGAGCAGTACTTC.